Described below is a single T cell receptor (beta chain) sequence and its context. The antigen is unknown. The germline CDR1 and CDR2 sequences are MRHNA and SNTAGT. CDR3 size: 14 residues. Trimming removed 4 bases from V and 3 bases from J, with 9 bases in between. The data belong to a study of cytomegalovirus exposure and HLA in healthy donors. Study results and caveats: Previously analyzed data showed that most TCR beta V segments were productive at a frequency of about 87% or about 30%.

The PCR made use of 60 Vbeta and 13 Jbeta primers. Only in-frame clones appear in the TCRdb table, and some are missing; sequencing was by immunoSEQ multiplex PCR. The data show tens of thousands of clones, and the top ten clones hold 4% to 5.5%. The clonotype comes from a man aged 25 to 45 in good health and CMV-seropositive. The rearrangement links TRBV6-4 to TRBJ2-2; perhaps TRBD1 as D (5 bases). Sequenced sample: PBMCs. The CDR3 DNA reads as TGTGCCAGCAGTGGCCAGGGCGACACCGGGGAGCTGTTTTTT. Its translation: CASSGQGDTGELFF.